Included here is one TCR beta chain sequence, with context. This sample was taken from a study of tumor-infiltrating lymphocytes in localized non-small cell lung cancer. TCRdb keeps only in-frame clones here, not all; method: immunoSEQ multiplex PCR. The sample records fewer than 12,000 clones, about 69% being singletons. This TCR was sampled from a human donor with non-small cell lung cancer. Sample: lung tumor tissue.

CDR3 amino acids: CASSSDRGSEKLFF. DNA for the CDR3: TGTGCCAGCAGCTCAGACAGGGGTAGCGAAAAACTGTTTTTT. The chain uses TRBV11-2 and TRBJ1-4, with TRBD1 matching over 8 bases. The CDR3 sequence is 14 residues long. Trimming removed 4 bases from V and 8 bases from J; junction bases left unmatched: 6. The germline V gene encodes CDR1 SGHAT and CDR2 FQNNGV. The full variable domain, rest sourced from reference TRBV11-2 and TRBJ1-4, is EAGVAQSPRYKIIEKRQSVAFWCNPISGHATLYWYQQILGQGPKLLIQFQNNGVVDDSQLPKDRFSAERLKGVDSTLKIQPAKLEDSAVYLCASSSDRGSEKLFFGSGTQLSVL.